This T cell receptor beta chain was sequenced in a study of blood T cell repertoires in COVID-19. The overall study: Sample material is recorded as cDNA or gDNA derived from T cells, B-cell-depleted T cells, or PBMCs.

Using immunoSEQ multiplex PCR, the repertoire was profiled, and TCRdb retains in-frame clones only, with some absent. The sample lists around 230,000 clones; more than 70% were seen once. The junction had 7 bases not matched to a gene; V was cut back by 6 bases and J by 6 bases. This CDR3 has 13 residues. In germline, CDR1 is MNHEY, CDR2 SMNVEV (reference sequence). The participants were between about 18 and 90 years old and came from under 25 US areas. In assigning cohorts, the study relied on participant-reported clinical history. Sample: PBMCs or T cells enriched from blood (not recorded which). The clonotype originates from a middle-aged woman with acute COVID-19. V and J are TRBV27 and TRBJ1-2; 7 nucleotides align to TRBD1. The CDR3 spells CASRLTGTDGYTF. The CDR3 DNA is TGTGCCAGCAGATTGACAGGGACAGATGGCTACACCTTC.